A single sample gave rise to the 20 T cell receptor beta chains below, sequenced in a study of T cell responses to AZD1222 COVID-19 vaccine. The repertoire was sequenced with immunoSEQ multiplex PCR; TCRdb's copy has only in-frame clones and lacks some. The data contain some 110,000 clones, roughly 92% of them singletons. This specimen was peripheral blood, taken 28 days after the second AZD1222 dose. These receptors were taken from an adult who received the AZD1222 COVID-19 vaccine.

The rearrangement links TRBV6-1 to TRBJ1-4; tentatively, D is TRBD1 (6 bases). V was shortened by 2 bases and J by 3 bases, with 16 bases between the two germline ends. CDR3 length equals 17 residues. Germline values: CDR1 MNHNS, CDR2 SASEGT. The CDR3 reads CASSESGGGIANEKLFF. CDR3 in DNA: TGTGCCAGCAGTGAATCTGGGGGGGGCATCGCTAATGAAAAACTGTTTTTT.

The CDR3 region is CASSFWPSGLLSTDTQYF. The DNA for the CDR3 is TGTGCCAGCAGCTTTTGGCCTAGCGGGCTTCTTAGCACAGATACGCAGTATTTT. V is TRBV7-2 and J is TRBJ2-3, with 8 bases identical to TRBD2. V was clipped by 3 bases and J by 0 bases; unmatched bases: 11. CDR3 size: 18 residues. CDR1 and CDR2 (germline): SGHTA, FQGNSA.

V is TRBV15 and J is TRBJ2-1, with TRBD2 matching over 7 bases. Germline CDR1 is LNHNV and CDR2 is YYDKDF (reference sequence). CDR3 length: 16 residues. V gave up 5 bases and J gave up 7 bases; unmatched junction bases: 14. CDR3 in amino acids: CATSPRGSGIRNEQFF. As DNA, the CDR3 is TGTGCCACCAGCCCCCGGGGGAGCGGGATTAGAAATGAGCAGTTCTTC.

The rearrangement joins TRBV6-4 to TRBJ2-7; TRBD1 matches 7 bases. V dropped 3 bases and J dropped 1; count of bases not matched to a gene: 6. In germline, CDR1 is MRHNA, CDR2 SNTAGT. The CDR3 covers 15 residues. The CDR3 spells CASSDRDSSSYEQYF. DNA of the CDR3: TGTGCCAGCAGTGATAGGGACAGCAGTTCCTACGAGCAGTACTTC.

CDR3 region: CASSYGSGQGFHGYTF. The CDR3 DNA reads as TGTGCCAGCAGTTACGGCTCGGGGCAGGGGTTCCATGGCTACACCTTC. The gene calls are TRBV6-5 and TRBJ1-2; D is possibly TRBD1 (6 bases). Trimming took 2 bases from V and 6 from J, leaving 19 bases between them. The CDR3 extends over 16 amino acids. Germline CDR1 and CDR2: MNHEY and SVGAGI.

The V gene is TRBV19, the J gene TRBJ2-7; the D is unclear. The V gene lost 3 bases and the J gene lost 6 bases, with 6 bases spanning the gap. CDR1 and CDR2 (germline): LNHDA, SQIVND (reference sequence). The CDR3 loop spans 11 amino acids. CDR3 protein: CASSIRSEQYF. In DNA, the CDR3 is TGTGCCAGTAGTATCAGGAGCGAGCAGTACTTC.

The V call is TRBV4-2, the J call TRBJ1-5; the D gene is possibly TRBD1 (5 bases). The CDR3 runs to 16 residues. From germline, CDR1 is LGHNA and CDR2 YNFKEQ. V shed 1 base and J shed 5 bases, with 15 bases lying between them. This chain's CDR3 is CASSQVGGAADQPQHF. As DNA, the CDR3 is TGTGCCAGCAGCCAAGTAGGAGGGGCCGCCGATCAGCCCCAGCATTTT.

The rearrangement joins TRBV28 to TRBJ1-1; TRBD1 is a possible D gene (5 bases). Trimming pared 6 bases from V and 4 bases from J, leaving 15 bases between. This CDR3 has 14 residues. Germline CDR1 MDHEN, CDR2 SYDVKM. CDR3 protein: CASSLGRWGTEAFF. As DNA, the CDR3 is TGTGCCAGCAGCCTGGGGCGTTGGGGCACTGAAGCTTTCTTT.

This clone was recorded once. Here the CDR3 reads CASSRTGNTIYF. The CDR3, as DNA: TGTGCCAGCAGCAGGACAGGGAACACCATATATTTT. This chain links TRBV12-3 or TRBV12-4 with TRBJ1-3, with 8 positions matching TRBD1. J lost 7 bases, V lost 6 bases, and 2 bases had no gene match. The length of the CDR3 is 12 residues.

This rearrangement joins TRBV30 to TRBJ1-2; D unresolved. The germline CDR1 and CDR2 sequences are GTSNPN and SVGIG (reference sequence). Trimming removed 5 bases from V and 5 bases from J, with 9 bases in between. This CDR3 region has 11 residues. CDR3 nucleotide sequence: TGTGCCTGGGCGGTGGGGTATGGCTACACCTTC. Protein: CAWAVGYGYTF. The entire variable domain, with the rest obtained from reference TRBV30 and TRBJ1-2, is as follows: SQTIHQWPATLVQPVGSPLSLECTVEGTSNPNLYWYRQAAGRGLQLLFYSVGIGQISSEVPQNLSASRPQDRQFILSSKKLLLSDSGFYLCAWAVGYGYTFGSGTRLTVV.

The chain combines TRBV5-4 with TRBJ2-1, with 8 bases matching TRBD2. The V segment lost 4 bases and the J segment 5 bases; nucleotides outside the gene matches: 5. The length of the CDR3 is 14 residues. Germline V CDR1 and CDR2: SGHNT, YYREEE (reference sequence). The CDR3 DNA reads as TGTGCCAGCAGCCCCTCGGGGGGGAACAATGAGCAGTTCTTC. Its translation is CASSPSGGNNEQFF.

The chain is built from TRBV30 and TRBJ1-2; D not certain. V lost 5 bases and J 8 bases, leaving 12 bases between the germline ends. Germline CDR1 reads GTSNPN; CDR2 reads SVGIG (reference sequence). CDR3 length: 11 amino acids. The CDR3 loop is CAWGPPEGYTF. CDR3 bases: TGTGCCTGGGGCCCTCCGGAGGGCTACACCTTC.

The V call is TRBV10-1, the J call TRBJ1-1; TRBD1 might be the D (6 bases). Trimming removed 2 bases from V and 1 base from J, with 14 bases in between. Germline V gene sequence: CDR1 WNHNN, CDR2 SYGVQD (reference sequence). This CDR3 is 16 amino acids long. As DNA, the CDR3 is TGCGCCAGCAGTGAGAGGGGGACCGGACCGAACACTGAAGCTTTCTTT. Amino acids: CASSERGTGPNTEAFF.

This clone came up once. V gene TRBV30 combines with J gene TRBJ2-7; D call uncertain. V was cut by 1 base and J by 6 bases, with 10 bases left in between. The CDR3 consists of 12 residues. Germline loops: CDR1 GTSNPN, CDR2 SVGIG (reference sequence). This chain's CDR3 is CAWSANLAEQYF. DNA of the CDR3: TGTGCCTGGAGTGCGAATTTAGCCGAGCAGTACTTC.

The V gene is TRBV11-2, the J gene TRBJ1-2; maybe TRBD1 (5 bases). Germline V gives CDR1 SGHAT, CDR2 FQNNGV. The CDR3 runs 14 residues. Trimming shortened V by 1 base and J by 8 bases, and 14 bases separated the two germline ends. The CDR3 DNA sequence: TGTGCCAGCAGCTTAGTTATGGTAGGGGACGGCTACACCTTC. Translated, it gives CASSLVMVGDGYTF.

This chain joins TRBV5-1 and TRBJ2-1; 9 bases fit TRBD2. The junction had 10 bases not matched to a gene; V was cut back by 0 bases and J by 0 bases. This CDR3 has 19 residues. Germline V gives CDR1 SGHRS, CDR2 YFSETQ. CDR3 sequence: CASSLVVAGGPSSYNEQFF. The CDR3 DNA sequence: TGCGCCAGCAGCTTGGTAGTTGCGGGAGGGCCGAGCTCCTACAATGAGCAGTTCTTC.

This rearrangement joins TRBV10-1 to TRBJ2-3, with 8 bases fitting TRBD1. CDR3 length: 14 residues. The germline V gene has CDR1 WNHNN and CDR2 SYGVQD (reference sequence). After removal of 2 bases from V and 4 bases from J, the junction contained 2 bases not matched to a gene. As DNA, the CDR3 is TGCGCCAGCAGTGAGAGACAGGGGCCAGATACGCAGTATTTT. Residues: CASSERQGPDTQYF.

The V call is TRBV6-8, the J call TRBJ2-1; 10 bases are a match to TRBD2. Germline V gives CDR1 MNHGY, CDR2 SAAAGT. The CDR3 runs to 16 residues. J was trimmed by 9 bases and V by 0 bases; bases with no gene match: 8. The CDR3 loop reads CASSYSEAGGPCEQFF. In DNA, the CDR3 is TGTGCCAGCAGTTACTCGGAAGCGGGAGGGCCATGTGAGCAGTTCTTC.

This sequence joins TRBV6-5 and TRBJ2-7, with D maybe TRBD2 (5 bases). This CDR3 comprises 15 residues. CDR1 and CDR2 from the germline V gene are MNHEY and SVGAGI. V was cut by 6 bases and J by 0 bases, with 15 bases left in between. CDR3 sequence reads: CASSLGLTSSYEQYF. Here the CDR3 DNA reads TGTGCCAGCAGCTTAGGACTGACGAGCTCCTACGAGCAGTACTTC.

This clone was picked up one time. The V call is TRBV9, the J call TRBJ1-6; D uncertain. V shed 0 bases and J shed 7 bases, with 8 bases lying between them. Germline V gene sequence: CDR1 SGDLS, CDR2 YYNGEE. This CDR3 has 14 amino acids. The CDR3 nucleotides read TGTGCCAGCAGCGTAGGCAACAGAAATTCACCCCTCCACTTT. Translation: CASSVGNRNSPLHF. Full variable domain (remainder filled in from reference TRBV9 and TRBJ1-6): DSGVTQTPKHLITATGQRVTLRCSPRSGDLSVYWYQQSLDQGLQFLIQYYNGEERAKGNILERFSAQQFPDLHSELNLSSLELGDSALYFCASSVGNRNSPLHFGNGTRLTVT.